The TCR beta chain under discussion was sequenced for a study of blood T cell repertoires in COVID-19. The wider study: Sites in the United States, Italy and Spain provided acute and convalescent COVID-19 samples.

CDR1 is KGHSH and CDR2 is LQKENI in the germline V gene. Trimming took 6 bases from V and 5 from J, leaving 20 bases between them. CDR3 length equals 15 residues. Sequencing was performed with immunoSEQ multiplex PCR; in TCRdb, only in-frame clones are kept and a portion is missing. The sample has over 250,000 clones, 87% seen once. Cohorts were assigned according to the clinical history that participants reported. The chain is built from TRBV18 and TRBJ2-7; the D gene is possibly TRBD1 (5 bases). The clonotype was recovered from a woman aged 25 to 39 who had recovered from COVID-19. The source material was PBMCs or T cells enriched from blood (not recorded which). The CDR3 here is CASSPYPQVLDEQYF. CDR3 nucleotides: TGTGCCAGCTCTCCATACCCACAGGTGCTCGACGAGCAGTACTTC.